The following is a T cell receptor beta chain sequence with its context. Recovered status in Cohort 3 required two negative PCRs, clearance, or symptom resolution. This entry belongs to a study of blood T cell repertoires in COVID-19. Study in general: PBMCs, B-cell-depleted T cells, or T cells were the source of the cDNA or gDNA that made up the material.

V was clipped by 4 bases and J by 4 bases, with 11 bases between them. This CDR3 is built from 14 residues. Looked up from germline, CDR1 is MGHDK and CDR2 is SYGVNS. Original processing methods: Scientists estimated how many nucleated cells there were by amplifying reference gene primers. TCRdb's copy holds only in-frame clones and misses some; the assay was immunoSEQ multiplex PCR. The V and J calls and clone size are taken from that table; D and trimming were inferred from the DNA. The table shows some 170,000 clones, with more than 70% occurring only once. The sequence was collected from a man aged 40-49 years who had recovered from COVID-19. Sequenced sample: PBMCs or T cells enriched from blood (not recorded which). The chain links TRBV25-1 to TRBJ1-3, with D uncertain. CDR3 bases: TGTGCCAGCAGTGGGGCGGGTCCGGGAAACACCATATATTTT. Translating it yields CASSGAGPGNTIYF.